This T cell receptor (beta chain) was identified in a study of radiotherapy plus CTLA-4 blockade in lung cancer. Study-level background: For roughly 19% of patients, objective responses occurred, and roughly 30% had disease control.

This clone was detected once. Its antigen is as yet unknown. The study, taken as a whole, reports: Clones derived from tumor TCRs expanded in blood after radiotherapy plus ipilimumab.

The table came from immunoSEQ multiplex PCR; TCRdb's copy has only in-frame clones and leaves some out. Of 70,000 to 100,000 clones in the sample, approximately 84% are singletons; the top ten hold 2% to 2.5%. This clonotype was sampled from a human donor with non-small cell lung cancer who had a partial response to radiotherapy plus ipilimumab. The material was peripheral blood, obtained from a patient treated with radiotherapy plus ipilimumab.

CDR3 sequence: CASSLVTRDTQYF. In DNA, the CDR3 is TGTGCCAGCAGCTTAGTAACCAGAGATACGCAGTATTTT. The rearrangement joins TRBV7-2 to TRBJ2-3, with D hard to call. The length of the CDR3 is 13 residues. The V and J ends lost 1 base and 5 bases respectively, with 7 bases between them. From germline, CDR1 is SGHTA and CDR2 FQGNSA.